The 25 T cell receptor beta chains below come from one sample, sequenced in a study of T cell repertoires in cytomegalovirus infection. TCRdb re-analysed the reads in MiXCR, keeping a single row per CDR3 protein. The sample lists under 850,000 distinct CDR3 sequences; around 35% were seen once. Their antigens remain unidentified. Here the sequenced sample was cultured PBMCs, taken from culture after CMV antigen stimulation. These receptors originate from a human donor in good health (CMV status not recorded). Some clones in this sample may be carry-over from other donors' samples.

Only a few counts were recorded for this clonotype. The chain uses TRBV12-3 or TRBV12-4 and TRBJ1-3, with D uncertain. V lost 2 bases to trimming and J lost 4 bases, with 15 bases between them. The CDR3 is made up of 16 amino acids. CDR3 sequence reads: CASSLNGNLRGNTIYF. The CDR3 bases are TGTGCCAGCAGTTTAAACGGCAATCTTAGGGGAAACACCATATATTTT.

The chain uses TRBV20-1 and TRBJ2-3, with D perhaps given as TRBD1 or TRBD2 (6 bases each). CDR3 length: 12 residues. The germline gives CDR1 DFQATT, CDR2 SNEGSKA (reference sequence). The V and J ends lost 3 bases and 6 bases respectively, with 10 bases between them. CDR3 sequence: CSASRGRDTQYF. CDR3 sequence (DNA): TGCAGTGCTAGTCGGGGGCGGGATACGCAGTATTTT.

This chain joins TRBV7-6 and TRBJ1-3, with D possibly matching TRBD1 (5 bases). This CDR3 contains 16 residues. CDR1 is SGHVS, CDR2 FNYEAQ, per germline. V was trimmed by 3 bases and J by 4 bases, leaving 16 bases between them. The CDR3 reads CASSLSTRGSGNTIYF. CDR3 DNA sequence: TGTGCCAGCAGCTTGAGTACAAGGGGATCCGGAAACACCATATATTTT.

The CDR3 spells CASRLQGSGELFF. The CDR3 nucleotides are TGTGCCAGCAGATTACAGGGGAGCGGGGAGCTGTTTTTT. The chain carries TRBV6-1 and TRBJ2-2; 7 nucleotides match TRBD1. The CDR3 has 13 amino acids. From germline, CDR1 is MNHNS and CDR2 SASEGT. The J segment lost 7 bases and the V segment lost 6 bases, leaving 5 bases of the junction unmatched.

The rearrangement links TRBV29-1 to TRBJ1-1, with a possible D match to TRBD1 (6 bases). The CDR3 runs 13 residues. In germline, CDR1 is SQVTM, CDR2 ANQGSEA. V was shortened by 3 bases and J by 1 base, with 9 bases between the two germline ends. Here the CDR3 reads CSVEGHQNTEAFF. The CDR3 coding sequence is TGCAGCGTTGAGGGACACCAGAACACTGAAGCTTTCTTT. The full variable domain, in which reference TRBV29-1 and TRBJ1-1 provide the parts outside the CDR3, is SAVISQKPSRDICQRGTSLTIQCQVDSQVTMMFWYRQQPGQSLTLIATANQGSEATYESGFVIDKFPISRPNLTFSTLTVSNMSPEDSSIYLCSVEGHQNTEAFFGQGTRLTVV.

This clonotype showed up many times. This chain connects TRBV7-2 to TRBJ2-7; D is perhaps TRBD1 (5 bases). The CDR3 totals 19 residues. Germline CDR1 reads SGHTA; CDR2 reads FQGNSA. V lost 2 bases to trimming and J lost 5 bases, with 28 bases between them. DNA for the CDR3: TGTGCCAGCAGCTTAATCAGGAAGGGGTTAGGGTCGGTCGTCAACGAGCAGTACTTC. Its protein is CASSLIRKGLGSVVNEQYF.

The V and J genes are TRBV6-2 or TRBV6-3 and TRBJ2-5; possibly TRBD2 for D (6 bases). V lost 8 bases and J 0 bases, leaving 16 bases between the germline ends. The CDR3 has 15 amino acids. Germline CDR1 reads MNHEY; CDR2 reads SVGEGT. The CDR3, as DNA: TGTGCCAGCCTCGGGACTTTAAAGTACCAAGAGACCCAGTACTTC. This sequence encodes CASLGTLKYQETQYF.

CDR3 nucleotide sequence: TGCAGCGTTAGCGGGGGGGGCCCAGATACGCAGTATTTT. Its translation: CSVSGGGPDTQYF. This chain uses TRBV29-1 with TRBJ2-3, with 10 nucleotides matching TRBD2. Per germline, CDR1 SQVTM and CDR2 ANQGSEA. This CDR3 is 13 amino acids long. The V and J ends lost 5 bases and 4 bases, in that order; junction bases with no gene match: 3.

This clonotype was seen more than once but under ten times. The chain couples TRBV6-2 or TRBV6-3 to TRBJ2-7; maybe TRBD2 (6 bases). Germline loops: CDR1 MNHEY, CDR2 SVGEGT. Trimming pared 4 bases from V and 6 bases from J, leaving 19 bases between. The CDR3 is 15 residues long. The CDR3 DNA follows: TGTGCCAGCAGTTCGGGAGAGACAGCGGATCGCGAGCAGTACTTC. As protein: CASSSGETADREQYF.

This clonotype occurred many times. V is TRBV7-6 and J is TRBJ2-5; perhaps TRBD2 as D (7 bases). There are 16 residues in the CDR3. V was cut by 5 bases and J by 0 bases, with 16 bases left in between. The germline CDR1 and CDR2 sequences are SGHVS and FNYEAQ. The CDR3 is CASSAPGGLYQETQYF. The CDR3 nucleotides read TGTGCCAGCAGCGCCCCCGGGGGGCTGTACCAAGAGACCCAGTACTTC.

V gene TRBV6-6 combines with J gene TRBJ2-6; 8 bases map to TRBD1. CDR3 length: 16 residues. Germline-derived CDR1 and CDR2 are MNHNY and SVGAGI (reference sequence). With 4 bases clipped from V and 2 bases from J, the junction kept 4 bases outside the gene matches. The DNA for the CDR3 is TGTGCCAGCAGTTGGGCAGGGGGCGCTGGGGCCAACGTCCTGACTTTC. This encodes CASSWAGGAGANVLTF.

Here the CDR3 reads CAIVGLAITSYNEQFF. For the CDR3, the DNA is TGTGCCATAGTTGGACTAGCGATAACAAGCTACAATGAGCAGTTCTTC. The chain links TRBV6-1 to TRBJ2-1; TRBD2 agrees at 9 bases. The CDR3 length is 16 residues. Germline CDR1 MNHNS, CDR2 SASEGT. The V and J ends lost 10 bases and 3 bases, in that order; junction bases with no gene match: 13.

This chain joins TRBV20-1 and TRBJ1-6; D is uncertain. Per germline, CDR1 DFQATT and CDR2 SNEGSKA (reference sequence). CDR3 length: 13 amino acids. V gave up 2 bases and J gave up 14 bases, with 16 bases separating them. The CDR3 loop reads CSARPPAGVSLHF. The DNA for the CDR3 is TGCAGTGCTAGACCGCCAGCTGGGGTATCCCTCCACTTT.

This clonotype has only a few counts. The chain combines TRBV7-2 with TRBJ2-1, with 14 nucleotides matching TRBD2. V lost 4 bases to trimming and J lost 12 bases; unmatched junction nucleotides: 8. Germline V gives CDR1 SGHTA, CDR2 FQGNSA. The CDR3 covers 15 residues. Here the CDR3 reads CASSWDGTSGSLQFF. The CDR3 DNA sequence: TGTGCCAGCAGCTGGGACGGGACTAGCGGGAGTTTGCAGTTCTTC.

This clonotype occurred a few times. This CDR3 is CASSFKGAGDTQYF. In nucleotides, the CDR3 is TGTGCCAGCAGCTTTAAAGGGGCGGGAGATACGCAGTATTTT. The genes are TRBV5-4 and TRBJ2-3; possibly TRBD1 or TRBD2 for D (5 bases each). The V end was cut by 2 bases, the J end by 5 bases, with 12 bases between. Germline CDR1 is SGHNT and CDR2 is YYREEE (reference sequence). The CDR3 loop spans 14 amino acids. Complete variable domain (other parts from reference TRBV5-4 and TRBJ2-3): ETGVTQSPTHLIKTRGQQVTLRCSSQSGHNTVSWYQQALGQGPQFIFQYYREEENGRGNFPPRFSGLQFPNYSSELNVNALELDDSALYLCASSFKGAGDTQYFGPGTRLTVL.

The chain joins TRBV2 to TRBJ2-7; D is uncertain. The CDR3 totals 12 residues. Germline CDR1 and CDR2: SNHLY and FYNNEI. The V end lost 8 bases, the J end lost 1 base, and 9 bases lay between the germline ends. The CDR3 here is CASLGLSYEQYF. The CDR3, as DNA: TGTGCCAGCTTGGGCCTTTCCTACGAGCAGTACTTC.

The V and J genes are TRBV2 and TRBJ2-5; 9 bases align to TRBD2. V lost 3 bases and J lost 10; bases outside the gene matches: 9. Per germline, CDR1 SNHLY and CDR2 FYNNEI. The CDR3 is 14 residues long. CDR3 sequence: CASSEVTSGGSQYF. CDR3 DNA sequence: TGTGCCAGCAGTGAGGTGACTAGCGGCGGGAGCCAGTACTTC.

The CDR3 here is CASSLMGQAYGYTF. The CDR3 DNA is TGTGCCAGCAGCTTGATGGGACAGGCGTATGGCTACACCTTC. The chain employs TRBV5-4 and TRBJ1-2, with 8 bases fitting TRBD1. The CDR3 consists of 14 residues. Trimming at V came to 1 base and at J to 5 bases, leaving 4 bases not matched to a gene. Germline-derived CDR1 and CDR2 are SGHNT and YYREEE (reference sequence).

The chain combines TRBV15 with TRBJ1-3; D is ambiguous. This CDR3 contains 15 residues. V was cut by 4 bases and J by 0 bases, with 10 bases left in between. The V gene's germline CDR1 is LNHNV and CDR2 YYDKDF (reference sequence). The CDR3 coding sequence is TGTGCCACCAGCAAGAGTTTGAGCTCTGGAAACACCATATATTTT. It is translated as CATSKSLSSGNTIYF.

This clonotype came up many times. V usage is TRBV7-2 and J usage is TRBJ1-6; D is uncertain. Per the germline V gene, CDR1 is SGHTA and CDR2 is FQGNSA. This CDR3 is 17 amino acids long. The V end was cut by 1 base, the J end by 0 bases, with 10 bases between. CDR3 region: CASSLDVRSSYNSPLHF. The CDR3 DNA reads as TGTGCCAGCAGCTTAGATGTCAGGAGCTCCTATAATTCACCCCTCCACTTT.

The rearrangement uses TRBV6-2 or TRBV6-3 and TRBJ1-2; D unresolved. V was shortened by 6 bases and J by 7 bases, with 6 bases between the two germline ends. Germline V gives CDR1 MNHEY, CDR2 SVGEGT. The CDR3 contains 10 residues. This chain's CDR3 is CASRDRGYTF. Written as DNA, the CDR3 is TGTGCCAGCAGAGACCGTGGCTACACCTTC.

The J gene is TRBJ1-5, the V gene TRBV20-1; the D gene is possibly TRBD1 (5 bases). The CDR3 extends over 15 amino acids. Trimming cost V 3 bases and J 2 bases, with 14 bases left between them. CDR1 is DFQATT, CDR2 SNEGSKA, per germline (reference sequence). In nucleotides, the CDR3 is TGCAGTGCTAGTGCGGGGGACGTTGGCAATCAGCCCCAGCATTTT. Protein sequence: CSASAGDVGNQPQHF.

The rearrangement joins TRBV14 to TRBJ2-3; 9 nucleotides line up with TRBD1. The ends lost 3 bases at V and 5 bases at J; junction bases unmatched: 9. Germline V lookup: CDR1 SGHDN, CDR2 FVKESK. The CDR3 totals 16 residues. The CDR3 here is CASSHRPGQGLDTQYF. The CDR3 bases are TGTGCCAGCAGCCACCGGCCGGGACAGGGATTAGATACGCAGTATTTT.

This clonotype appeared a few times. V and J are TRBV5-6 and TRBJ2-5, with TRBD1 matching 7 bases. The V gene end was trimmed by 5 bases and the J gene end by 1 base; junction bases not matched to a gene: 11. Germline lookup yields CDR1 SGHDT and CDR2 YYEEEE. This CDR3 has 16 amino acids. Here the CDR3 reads CASSFTGESSQETQYF. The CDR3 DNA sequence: TGTGCCAGCAGTTTTACAGGGGAGTCGTCCCAAGAGACCCAGTACTTC.

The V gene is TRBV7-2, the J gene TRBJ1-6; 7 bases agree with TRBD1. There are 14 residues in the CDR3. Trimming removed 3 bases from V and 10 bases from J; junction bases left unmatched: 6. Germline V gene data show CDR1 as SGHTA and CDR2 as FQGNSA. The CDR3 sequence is CASSFTGVGSPLHF. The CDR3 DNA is TGTGCCAGCAGCTTCACAGGGGTCGGGTCACCCCTCCACTTT.